These T cell receptor beta chains were read from a single sample in a study of blood T cell repertoires in COVID-19. The protocol was immunoSEQ multiplex PCR, while the TCRdb copy is restricted to in-frame clones and leaves out a portion. The table lists roughly 240,000 clones, roughly 87% of them singletons. Source material: PBMCs or T cells enriched from blood (not recorded which). The source of these receptors is a woman in her 30s with acute COVID-19. The CDR3 runs from the conserved cysteine through the conserved F or W. Each record gives: V gene, clone size, J gene, D gene, CDR3 protein, CDR3 DNA. The D gene is left open where the match is weak. Expanded clones get a size class; other rows say once, few or many, or leave the size out.

>TRBV13|-|TRBJ1-1|TRBD1
CASSPQGAVNTEAFF
TGTGCCAGCAGCCCACAGGGGGCCGTGAACACTGAAGCTTTCTTT
>TRBV4-3|-|TRBJ1-1|-
CASSQARRGTEAFF
TGCGCCAGCAGCCAAGCTCGGAGGGGCACTGAAGCTTTCTTT
>TRBV7-2|-|TRBJ1-2|-
CASSFTIAGDGYTF
TGTGCCAGCAGCTTCACAATCGCAGGGGATGGCTACACCTTC
>TRBV2|-|TRBJ1-1|-
CATLPTDHEAFF
TGTGCCACCCTACCGACAGACCATGAAGCTTTCTTT
>TRBV3-1/TRBV3-2|-|TRBJ2-5|TRBD1
CASSQTDRGDQETQYF
TGTGCCAGCAGCCAAACCGACAGGGGGGACCAAGAGACCCAGTACTTC
>TRBV5-1|-|TRBJ2-5|-
CASSLEAGSGETQYF
TGCGCCAGCAGCTTGGAGGCAGGTTCTGGAGAGACCCAGTACTTC
>TRBV12-3/TRBV12-4|-|TRBJ1-2|-
CASSLVGGYGYTF
TGTGCCAGCAGTTTAGTCGGCGGCTATGGCTACACCTTC
>TRBV4-1|-|TRBJ1-6|-
CASSQWGRELGSPLHF
TGCGCCAGCAGCCAATGGGGTCGGGAGTTGGGTTCACCCCTCCACTTT
>TRBV4-1|-|TRBJ1-2|-
CASSPVATGGYTF
TGCGCCAGCAGCCCCGTTGCTACGGGTGGCTACACCTTC
>TRBV6-5|-|TRBJ1-6|TRBD1
CASSFSGQGALSPLHF
TGTGCCAGCAGTTTCTCGGGACAGGGGGCATTATCACCCCTCCACTTT
>TRBV27|-|TRBJ2-3|-
CASSLRAGDTQYF
TGTGCCAGCAGTTTACGCGCGGGTGATACGCAGTATTTT
>TRBV3-1/TRBV3-2|-|TRBJ2-1|TRBD2
CASSPKRGSGSYNEQFF
TGTGCCAGCAGCCCAAAGCGGGGGTCGGGCTCCTACAATGAGCAGTTCTTC
>TRBV5-1|-|TRBJ1-1|TRBD1
CASSLEGQGLAEAFF
TGCGCCAGCAGCTTGGAGGGACAGGGGTTGGCTGAAGCTTTCTTT
>TRBV19|-|TRBJ1-3|TRBD1
CASNPHFRGLRPGNTIYF
TGTGCCAGTAATCCACATTTCAGGGGGCTGCGTCCTGGAAACACCATATATTTT
>TRBV19|-|TRBJ1-1|TRBD1
CASSKTGLEGTEAFF
TGTGCCAGTAGTAAGACAGGGCTCGAAGGCACTGAAGCTTTCTTT
>TRBV7-9|-|TRBJ1-4|-
CASRIGGANEKLFF
TGTGCCAGCAGGATAGGGGGTGCTAATGAAAAACTGTTTTTT
>TRBV5-1|-|TRBJ1-1|-
CASTTRGGTEAFF
TGCGCCAGCACAACCAGGGGTGGCACTGAAGCTTTCTTT
>TRBV4-1|-|TRBJ2-7|TRBD1
CASSQERGTGTYEQYF
TGCGCCAGCAGCCAAGAAAGGGGGACAGGGACCTACGAGCAGTACTTC
>TRBV6-5|-|TRBJ1-1|-
CASSMSWNTEAFF
TGTGCCAGCAGTATGAGTTGGAACACTGAAGCTTTCTTT
>TRBV19|-|TRBJ2-1|-
CASQSRAYNEQFF
TGTGCCAGTCAAAGCAGGGCCTACAATGAGCAGTTCTTC
>TRBV5-6|-|TRBJ2-2|-
CASSSGGTNTGELFF
TGTGCCAGCAGCTCAGGGGGGACGAACACCGGGGAGCTGTTTTTT
>TRBV12-3/TRBV12-4|-|TRBJ2-1|TRBD1
CASGDRDNEQFF
TGTGCCTCGGGGGACAGGGACAATGAGCAGTTCTTC
>TRBV7-8|-|TRBJ2-5|TRBD1
CASSSTQTGRKTQYF
TGTGCCAGCAGCTCAACACAGACAGGGAGAAAGACCCAGTACTTC
>TRBV5-5|-|TRBJ2-5|-
CASSPQRGLEETQYF
TGTGCCAGCAGCCCCCAAAGGGGATTAGAAGAGACCCAGTACTTC
>TRBV18|-|TRBJ2-3|-
CASSPLEGDTQYF
TGTGCCAGCTCACCCCTGGAGGGAGATACGCAGTATTTT
>TRBV5-5|-|TRBJ2-7|-
CASSKQVPPSYEQYF
TGTGCCAGCAGCAAACAGGTTCCTCCCTCCTACGAGCAGTACTTC
>TRBV25-1|-|TRBJ1-5|-
CASSEDSSNQPQHF
TGTGCCAGCAGTGAAGACAGTAGCAATCAGCCCCAGCATTTT
>TRBV3-1/TRBV3-2|once|TRBJ2-2|-
CASSAHSPPSESNTGELFF
TGTGCCAGCAGCGCACATTCCCCCCCTAGCGAGTCGAACACCGGGGAGCTGTTTTTT
>TRBV27|-|TRBJ2-7|TRBD1
CASSLSPGQGTTYEQYF
TGTGCCAGCAGTTTGAGTCCAGGACAGGGGACTACCTACGAGCAGTACTTC
>TRBV6-1|-|TRBJ1-1|-
CASSEWGKGKWLNTEAFF
TGTGCCAGCAGCGAATGGGGCAAGGGGAAATGGCTGAACACTGAAGCTTTCTTT
>TRBV29-1|few|TRBJ1-2|-
CSVMKRETNYGYTF
TGCAGCGTTATGAAGAGGGAAACTAACTATGGCTACACCTTC
>TRBV5-4|-|TRBJ1-2|-
CASSVQGGEGYTF
TGTGCCAGCAGCGTACAGGGAGGGGAAGGCTACACCTTC
>TRBV19|-|TRBJ1-6|-
CASTSRGARHSPLHF
TGTGCCAGTACCTCCAGGGGCGCGAGGCATTCACCCCTCCACTTT
>TRBV18|-|TRBJ1-2|TRBD1
CASSLAGQAYGYTF
TGTGCCAGCTCACTGGCAGGACAGGCCTATGGCTACACCTTC
>TRBV2|-|TRBJ2-7|-
CASSLQGTYEQYF
TGTGCCAGCAGTTTACAGGGTACCTACGAGCAGTACTTC
>TRBV5-6|-|TRBJ1-4|-
CASSLGTVGEKLFF
TGTGCCAGCAGCCTAGGGACTGTAGGTGAAAAACTGTTTTTT
>TRBV7-2|-|TRBJ2-5|TRBD1
CASSFAGQGGRETQYF
TGTGCCAGCAGCTTTGCGGGACAGGGGGGCCGAGAGACCCAGTACTTC
>TRBV27|-|TRBJ2-7|TRBD2
CASSFRRGNPYEQYF
TGTGCCAGCAGTTTTCGGCGGGGGAACCCCTACGAGCAGTACTTC
>TRBV6-2/TRBV6-3|-|TRBJ1-4|-
CASSQQGNNEKLFF
TGTGCCAGCAGTCAACAGGGAAATAATGAAAAACTGTTTTTT
>TRBV7-9|-|TRBJ1-6|-
CASSLGGGGSPLHF
TGTGCCAGCAGCTTAGGGGGGGGAGGGTCACCCCTCCACTTT
>TRBV3-1/TRBV3-2|-|TRBJ1-2|-
CASSQDTGGNYGYTF
TGTGCCAGCAGCCAAGATACGGGGGGGAACTATGGCTACACCTTC
>TRBV19|-|TRBJ1-1|TRBD1
CASQQGTEAFF
TGTGCCAGCCAACAGGGGACTGAAGCTTTCTTT
>TRBV10-3|once|TRBJ2-1|-
CAISASGYEQFF
TGTGCCATCAGTGCATCAGGGTATGAGCAGTTCTTC
>TRBV3-1/TRBV3-2|-|TRBJ2-2|TRBD2
CASSQIAGGPRAGELFF
TGTGCCAGCAGCCAGATAGCGGGGGGGCCCCGTGCCGGGGAGCTGTTTTTT
>TRBV5-8|-|TRBJ1-1|-
CASSGQMNTEAFF
TGTGCCAGCAGCGGACAGATGAACACTGAAGCTTTCTTT
>TRBV6-5|-|TRBJ2-5|TRBD2
CASRGGGGAEETQYF
TGTGCCAGCAGAGGAGGCGGGGGGGCTGAAGAGACCCAGTACTTC
>TRBV30|-|TRBJ2-7|-
CAWSVVSSEYEQYF
TGTGCCTGGAGTGTAGTGTCTAGCGAGTACGAGCAGTACTTC
>TRBV6-5|once|TRBJ1-4|-
CASSLNRDLPEKLFF
TGTGCCAGCAGCCTTAACAGGGACCTACCTGAAAAACTGTTTTTT
>TRBV29-1|-|TRBJ1-1|TRBD1
CSVGQGVLDTEAFF
TGCAGCGTAGGACAGGGGGTCTTGGACACTGAAGCTTTCTTT
>TRBV19|-|TRBJ1-2|-
CASSQGFGRGGYTF
TGTGCCAGTAGTCAGGGGTTCGGTCGGGGTGGCTACACCTTC
>TRBV5-4|-|TRBJ2-2|-
CASSLGQEDTGELFF
TGTGCCAGCAGCTTGGGACAAGAAGACACCGGGGAGCTGTTTTTT
>TRBV29-1|-|TRBJ2-2|-
CSVTGQMNTGELFF
TGCAGCGTTACAGGACAGATGAACACCGGGGAGCTGTTTTTT
>TRBV19|-|TRBJ2-4|-
CASSDGVTKNIQYF
TGTGCCAGTAGCGACGGGGTAACCAAAAACATTCAGTACTTC
>TRBV11-2|-|TRBJ2-2|-
CASGRGGYTGELFF
TGTGCCAGCGGTAGAGGGGGATATACCGGGGAGCTGTTTTTT
>TRBV4-1|-|TRBJ2-6|-
CASSPPGANVLTF
TGCGCCAGCAGCCCTCCTGGGGCCAACGTCCTGACTTTC